The 21 T cell receptor beta chains in this list originate from one sample, sequenced in a study of T cells in localized non-small cell lung cancer. TCRdb keeps only in-frame clones here, not all; method: immunoSEQ multiplex PCR. The data show around 54,000 clones, approximately 90% seen once. This specimen consisted of peripheral blood, obtained before any cancer treatment. These receptors originate from an older male donor with stage III squamous cell lung carcinoma.

This chain connects TRBV27 to TRBJ2-7; either TRBD1 or TRBD2 may supply D (6 bases each). Germline CDR1 is MNHEY and CDR2 is SMNVEV (reference sequence). V gave up 6 bases and J gave up 2 bases, with 14 bases separating them. The CDR3 is made up of 14 amino acids. CDR3 region: CASRRGANTYEQYF. The CDR3 DNA reads TGTGCCAGCAGGAGGGGGGCGAACACCTACGAGCAGTACTTC.

The chain couples TRBV5-1 to TRBJ2-7; 10 bases agree with TRBD1. V lost 6 bases, J lost 6 bases, and 12 bases stayed unmatched. CDR3 length: 15 residues. CDR1 and CDR2 (germline): SGHRS, YFSETQ. The CDR3, as DNA: TGCGCCAGCACGAGAGGGGACAGGGGAACGGGCGAGCAGTACTTC. It is translated as CASTRGDRGTGEQYF.

This chain joins TRBV5-1 and TRBJ2-7, with 12 bases matching TRBD2. The CDR3 runs to 18 residues. Germline CDR1 and CDR2: SGHRS and YFSETQ. Trimming removed 4 bases from V and 2 bases from J; junction bases left unmatched: 13. The CDR3 DNA reads TGCGCCAGCAGCCAAGGGGAAAATCTAGCGGGAGGGACCTACGAGCAGTACTTC. It yields the protein CASSQGENLAGGTYEQYF. Full variable domain (remainder filled in from reference TRBV5-1 and TRBJ2-7): KAGVTQTPRYLIKTRGQQVTLSCSPISGHRSVSWYQQTPGQGLQFLFEYFSETQRNKGNFPGRFSGRQFSNSRSEMNVSTLELGDSALYLCASSQGENLAGGTYEQYFGPGTRLTVT.

This clone was recorded many times. V gene TRBV19 combines with J gene TRBJ1-5; D gene ambiguous. The CDR3 sequence is 13 residues long. The V and J ends lost 4 bases and 5 bases respectively, with 9 bases between them. In germline, CDR1 is LNHDA, CDR2 SQIVND (reference sequence). CDR3 amino acids: CASSTFSDQPQHF. CDR3 DNA sequence: TGTGCCAGTAGTACGTTTTCAGATCAGCCCCAGCATTTT.

The chain employs TRBV18 and TRBJ2-7, with a weak D call TRBD1 (6 bases). The germline gives CDR1 KGHSH, CDR2 LQKENI. V lost 3 bases and J 8 bases, leaving 17 bases between the germline ends. The CDR3 has 14 amino acids. This CDR3 reads CASSPLSRDNQQYF. Here the CDR3 DNA reads TGTGCCAGCTCACCCTTGAGCAGGGACAATCAGCAGTACTTC.

V gene TRBV5-6 combines with J gene TRBJ1-2, with a weak D call TRBD1 (6 bases). Trimming took off 6 bases at V and 4 bases at J, with 19 bases between the two ends. This CDR3 has 15 residues. Germline CDR1 and CDR2: SGHDT and YYEEEE. CDR3 DNA: TGTGCCAGCAATACCGGGGGCTCAGGGTCCTATGGCTACACCTTC. Its translation: CASNTGGSGSYGYTF. Using reference TRBV5-6 and TRBJ1-2 for the parts outside the CDR3, the full variable domain is DAGVTQSPTHLIKTRGQQVTLRCSPKSGHDTVSWYQQALGQGPQFIFQYYEEEERQRGNFPDRFSGHQFPNYSSELNVNALLLGDSALYLCASNTGGSGSYGYTFGSGTRLTVV.

This chain uses TRBV12-5 with TRBJ1-5; D not resolved. The CDR3 length is 12 residues. The V and J ends lost 2 bases and 7 bases respectively, with 6 bases between them. Germline V gene sequence: CDR1 LGHNT, CDR2 FRNRAP. The CDR3 reads CASGLLGQPQHF. Written as DNA, the CDR3 is TGTGCTAGTGGTTTGTTAGGCCAGCCCCAGCATTTT.

V usage is TRBV28 and J usage is TRBJ2-5; possible D gene TRBD1, 5 bases. Trimming cost V 5 bases and J 2 bases, with 15 bases left between them. Looked up from germline, CDR1 is MDHEN and CDR2 is SYDVKM. This CDR3 has 15 amino acids. The CDR3 here is CASSIRGRPQETQYF. Written as DNA, the CDR3 is TGTGCCAGCAGTATAAGGGGCAGACCACAAGAGACCCAGTACTTC.

CDR3 region: CASSFQSGRSYEQYF. For the CDR3, the DNA is TGTGCCAGCAGCTTCCAGTCAGGAAGATCCTACGAGCAGTACTTC. This chain connects TRBV7-9 to TRBJ2-7; D is unclear. This CDR3 has 15 residues. Germline lookup yields CDR1 SEHNR and CDR2 FQNEAQ (reference sequence). Trimming left V 3 bases short and J 1 base short, with 13 bases between.

This chain connects TRBV9 to TRBJ2-1; TRBD2 matches at 8 bases. The CDR3 is 15 amino acids. Trimming at V came to 4 bases and at J to 6 bases, leaving 9 bases not matched to a gene. The germline V gene encodes CDR1 SGDLS and CDR2 YYNGEE. CDR3 protein: CASSKAGAFLNEQFF. CDR3 in DNA: TGTGCCAGCAGCAAAGCGGGAGCTTTTCTCAATGAGCAGTTCTTC.

The CDR3, as DNA: TGTGCCAGCAGTTTATCGCGGAATCAGCCCCAGCATTTT. It is translated as CASSLSRNQPQHF. V is TRBV27 and J is TRBJ1-5; D gene uncertain. The ends were cut back, 0 bases at V and 4 bases at J, with 4 bases in the middle. The CDR3 extends over 13 amino acids. The germline CDR1 and CDR2 sequences are MNHEY and SMNVEV (reference sequence).

This clone came up once. V and J are TRBV25-1 and TRBJ1-3; D call uncertain. CDR1 and CDR2 (germline): MGHDK, SYGVNS. The CDR3 totals 15 residues. Trimming took 7 bases from V and 0 from J, leaving 13 bases between them. CDR3 loop: CASTDGGFSGNTIYF. CDR3 DNA sequence: TGTGCCAGCACCGACGGAGGATTCTCTGGAAACACCATATATTTT.

CDR3 in amino acids: CASSLGASEAFF. The CDR3 region has the DNA TGTGCCAGCTCACTGGGGGCGTCTGAAGCTTTCTTT. V is TRBV18 and J is TRBJ1-1, with TRBD1 as a possible D gene (6 bases). Per the germline V gene, CDR1 is KGHSH and CDR2 is LQKENI. The CDR3 is made up of 12 amino acids. V dropped 4 bases and J dropped 6 bases, with 9 bases sitting between them. Using reference TRBV18 and TRBJ1-1 for the parts outside the CDR3, the full variable domain is NAGVMQNPRHLVRRRGQEARLRCSPMKGHSHVYWYRQLPEEGLKFMVYLQKENIIDESGMPKERFSAEFPKEGPSILRIQQVVRGDSAAYFCASSLGASEAFFGQGTRLTVV.

The chain employs TRBV30 and TRBJ1-5, with D possibly matching TRBD1 (5 bases). V dropped 0 bases and J dropped 3 bases, with 9 bases sitting between them. The CDR3 consists of 14 residues. Germline CDR1 reads GTSNPN; CDR2 reads SVGIG (reference sequence). CDR3 coding DNA: TGTGCCTGGAGTGTTGACAGTCACAATCAGCCCCAGCATTTT. Amino acid sequence: CAWSVDSHNQPQHF.

This clone was observed many times. The rearrangement links TRBV2 to TRBJ1-5, with TRBD1 matching 7 bases. This CDR3 region has 16 residues. Germline V gene sequence: CDR1 SNHLY, CDR2 FYNNEI. The J segment lost 1 base and the V segment lost 5 bases, leaving 8 bases of the junction unmatched. Here the CDR3 DNA reads TGTGCCAGCAGTTCCCGGGACAGCCTAAGCAATCAGCCCCAGCATTTT. Translated: CASSSRDSLSNQPQHF.

V is TRBV29-1 and J is TRBJ2-3; 8 bases map to TRBD1. Looked up from germline, CDR1 is SQVTM and CDR2 is ANQGSEA. The CDR3 extends over 15 amino acids. J gave up 4 bases and V 7 bases, and 13 bases lay outside the gene matches. For the CDR3, the DNA is TGCAGCGCCTGTCCGGACAGGGTTTCCCCAGATACGCAGTATTTT. It specifies CSACPDRVSPDTQYF.

V gene TRBV5-4 combines with J gene TRBJ2-3; 13 nucleotides match TRBD2. Trimming removed 5 bases from V and 1 base from J; junction bases left unmatched: 7. The CDR3 loop spans 17 amino acids. Germline V gene sequence: CDR1 SGHNT, CDR2 YYREEE (reference sequence). The CDR3 sequence is CASSTSGRGPGTDTQYF. For the CDR3, the DNA is TGTGCCAGCAGTACTAGCGGGAGGGGTCCTGGCACAGATACGCAGTATTTT.

A few counts support this clone. CDR3 amino acids: CASSGQGRPPNTEAFF. CDR3 in DNA: TGTGCCAGCAGTGGACAAGGGCGCCCCCCGAACACTGAAGCTTTCTTT. This sequence joins TRBV2 and TRBJ1-1, with D hard to call. V gave up 4 bases and J gave up 1 base, with 16 bases separating them. The germline gives CDR1 SNHLY, CDR2 FYNNEI. The CDR3 has 16 residues.

The chain uses TRBV5-1 and TRBJ2-7, with D possibly matching TRBD2 (5 bases). The CDR3 runs to 16 residues. Germline V gives CDR1 SGHRS, CDR2 YFSETQ. Trimming stripped 2 bases from V and 4 bases from J, with 19 bases between. This CDR3 is CASSFGVSATSYEQYF. The CDR3 DNA reads TGCGCCAGCAGCTTCGGGGTATCTGCGACTTCATACGAGCAGTACTTC.

This clone was detected once. The CDR3 is CASSREGGDTEAFF. The CDR3 DNA reads as TGTGCCAGCAGCCGGGAGGGCGGGGATACTGAAGCTTTCTTT. The genes are TRBV4-2 and TRBJ1-1; D not resolved. Per the germline V gene, CDR1 is LGHNA and CDR2 is YNFKEQ. CDR3 length equals 14 residues. Trimming pared 4 bases from V and 5 bases from J, leaving 14 bases between.

CDR3 amino acids: CASSRSTHTQYF. CDR3 in DNA: TGTGCCAGCAGCCGCAGCACCCATACGCAGTATTTT. V is TRBV11-2 and J is TRBJ2-3; D is undetermined. Trimming stripped 5 bases from V and 7 bases from J, with 10 bases between. The V gene's germline CDR1 is SGHAT and CDR2 FQNNGV. This CDR3 has 12 residues.